What follows are 21 T cell receptor beta chains derived from one specimen sequenced in a study of blood T cell repertoires in COVID-19. The protocol was immunoSEQ multiplex PCR, while the TCRdb copy is restricted to in-frame clones and leaves out a portion. The sample has around 170,000 clones, roughly 90% seen once. The sequenced sample consisted of peripheral blood. The receptors stem from a man between 60 and 70 years old with acute or convalescent COVID-19.

The CDR3 DNA follows: TGCGCCAGCAGGACAGCGGGGGTCTACGAGCAGTACTTC. Encoded protein: CASRTAGVYEQYF. The genes are TRBV10-2 and TRBJ2-7, with TRBD2 identical over 8 bases. After removal of 6 bases from V and 3 bases from J, the junction contained 4 bases not matched to a gene. Germline V gene sequence: CDR1 WSHSY, CDR2 SAAADI. The CDR3 is 13 residues long.

The chain recombines TRBV3-1 (or the pseudogene TRBV3-2) with TRBJ1-6; a weak D match, TRBD1 (5 bases). The CDR3 runs 12 residues. Germline V CDR1 and CDR2: LGHDT, YNNKEL (reference sequence). V was shortened by 4 bases and J by 13 bases, with 11 bases between the two germline ends. The CDR3 DNA is TGTGCCAGCAGCCTCGGCCGGGGGCCCCTCCACTTT. Translating it yields CASSLGRGPLHF.

The chain carries TRBV19 and TRBJ1-2; D remains unclear. Germline V gene data show CDR1 as LNHDA and CDR2 as SQIVND (reference sequence). Trimming took off 8 bases at V and 0 bases at J, with 13 bases between the two ends. This CDR3 contains 14 residues. CDR3 in DNA: TGTGCCAGTCAGGACGGCGGGGCTAACTATGGCTACACCTTC. It encodes CASQDGGANYGYTF. Full variable domain (missing parts from reference TRBV19 and TRBJ1-2): DGGITQSPKYLFRKEGQNVTLSCEQNLNHDAMYWYRQDPGQGLRLIYYSQIVNDFQKGDIAEGYSVSREKKESFPLTVTSAQKNPTAFYLCASQDGGANYGYTFGSGTRLTVV.

V gene TRBV6-1 combines with J gene TRBJ1-2; possibly TRBD1 for D (5 bases). The V gene's germline CDR1 is MNHNS and CDR2 SASEGT. V lost 6 bases and J 8 bases, leaving 25 bases between the germline ends. The CDR3 runs to 16 residues. The CDR3 loop reads CASSETPRQGLHGYTF. The CDR3 coding sequence is TGTGCCAGCAGCGAAACCCCACGGCAGGGCCTCCACGGCTACACCTTC.

This clone was picked up one time. This chain links TRBV21-1 with TRBJ2-3; whether TRBD2, the table's D call, matches the DNA was not checked. TRBV21-1 is designated a pseudogene. The CDR3 contains 17 residues. The CDR3 loop is CASSKAPSGGPTDTQYF. CDR3 nucleotide sequence: TGTGCCAGCAGCAAAGCTCCTAGCGGGGGGCCCACAGATACGCAGTATTTT.

This clone was seen more than once but under ten times. The V and J genes are TRBV2 and TRBJ1-4; D gene uncertain. The CDR3 length is 11 residues. From germline, CDR1 is SNHLY and CDR2 FYNNEI. The V and J ends lost 4 bases and 7 bases respectively, with 4 bases between them. The CDR3 protein is CASSVGEKLFF. CDR3 sequence (DNA): TGTGCCAGCAGTGTCGGTGAAAAACTGTTTTTT.

The V gene is TRBV7-2, the J gene TRBJ2-1; 11 bases map to TRBD2. V dropped 5 bases and J dropped 6; count of bases not matched to a gene: 6. The CDR3 is made up of 15 amino acids. Germline CDR1 reads SGHTA; CDR2 reads FQGNSA. The CDR3 loop reads CASSNSGGASNEQFF. The CDR3 DNA sequence: TGTGCCAGCAGCAATAGCGGGGGGGCCTCCAATGAGCAGTTCTTC.

The rearrangement uses TRBV7-2 and TRBJ2-1; the D is unclear. This CDR3 has 14 residues. Germline-derived CDR1 and CDR2 are SGHTA and FQGNSA. The V gene lost 6 bases and the J gene lost 2 bases, with 11 bases spanning the gap. The CDR3 loop reads CASSSTSTYNEQFF. CDR3 in DNA: TGTGCCAGCAGTAGTACCTCAACCTACAATGAGCAGTTCTTC. The complete variable domain, with remaining parts taken from reference TRBV7-2 and TRBJ2-1, reads GAGVSQSPSNKVTEKGKDVELRCDPISGHTALYWYRQSLGQGLEFLIYFQGNSAPDKSGLPSDRFSAERTGGSVSTLTIQRTQQEDSAVYLCASSSTSTYNEQFFGPGTRLTVL.

The chain recombines TRBV10-2 with TRBJ1-5; D not certain. Germline values: CDR1 WSHSY, CDR2 SAAADI. V shed 7 bases and J shed 9 bases, with 22 bases lying between them. CDR3 length equals 15 residues. The DNA for the CDR3 is TGCGCCAGCATGAAGGAGGCAACGGGTGCGTGGCCCCAGCATTTT. It codes for CASMKEATGAWPQHF.

The chain uses TRBV2 and TRBJ1-1; D is perhaps TRBD1 (5 bases). CDR1 and CDR2 from the germline V gene are SNHLY and FYNNEI. This CDR3 region has 14 residues. V was shortened by 6 bases and J by 3 bases, with 14 bases between the two germline ends. As DNA, the CDR3 is TGTGCCAGCAGCCGAACGGGGGGACACACTGAAGCTTTCTTT. Protein product: CASSRTGGHTEAFF.

The chain uses TRBV4-2 and TRBJ1-5, with no clear D. The germline CDR1 and CDR2 sequences are LGHNA and YNFKEQ. Trimming removed 8 bases from V and 1 base from J, with 15 bases in between. The CDR3 runs to 15 residues. The CDR3 bases are TGTGCCAGCCGGCGGACTGATCTAAGCAATCAGCCCCAGCATTTT. As protein: CASRRTDLSNQPQHF.

This clone was seen only once. The chain is built from TRBV30 and TRBJ2-5; weak D call: TRBD2 (6 bases). The length of the CDR3 is 13 residues. The ends were cut back, 0 bases at V and 4 bases at J, with 9 bases in the middle. The germline V gene has CDR1 GTSNPN and CDR2 SVGIG (reference sequence). The CDR3 DNA reads TGTGCCTGGAGTGTATTCGGGGGAGAGACCCAGTACTTC. Translated: CAWSVFGGETQYF. The full variable domain, with the rest looked up from reference TRBV30 and TRBJ2-5, is SQTIHQWPATLVQPVGSPLSLECTVEGTSNPNLYWYRQAAGRGLQLLFYSVGIGQISSEVPQNLSASRPQDRQFILSSKKLLLSDSGFYLCAWSVFGGETQYFGPGTRLLVL.

This clone appeared a few times. This rearrangement joins TRBV4-1 to TRBJ2-2; tentatively, D is TRBD1 (5 bases). Germline assignment: CDR1 MGHRA and CDR2 YSYEKL. The ends were cut back, 2 bases at V and 6 bases at J, with 16 bases in the middle. There are 16 residues in the CDR3. The CDR3 DNA reads as TGCGCCAGCAGCCAAAATCCCTCAGGGAAGGCCGGGGAGCTGTTTTTT. This codes for CASSQNPSGKAGELFF.

The gene calls are TRBV29-1 and TRBJ2-6, with D perhaps matching TRBD1 (6 bases). This CDR3 has 13 amino acids. Germline loops: CDR1 SQVTM, CDR2 ANQGSEA. V was trimmed by 7 bases and J by 2 bases, leaving 9 bases between them. The CDR3 coding sequence is TGCAGCGCAGGGGAACCTGGGGCCAACGTCCTGACTTTC. Encoded protein: CSAGEPGANVLTF.

The chain is built from TRBV18 and TRBJ1-2; no clear D gene. The ends were cut back, 0 bases at V and 6 bases at J, with 14 bases in the middle. Germline CDR1 is KGHSH and CDR2 is LQKENI. This CDR3 spans 15 amino acids. CDR3 loop: CASSPPQRTRDGYTF. CDR3 coding DNA: TGTGCCAGCTCACCACCGCAGAGAACTAGAGATGGCTACACCTTC.

This clone was observed once. The chain recombines TRBV18 with TRBJ2-6; TRBD1 aligns across 8 bases. Germline V gene sequence: CDR1 KGHSH, CDR2 LQKENI. The CDR3 covers 20 residues. V was clipped by 2 bases and J by 0 bases; unmatched bases: 12. CDR3 in DNA: TGTGCCAGCTCACCAAAAGCCGGCAGGGGGCTCGGCTCTGGGGCCAACGTCCTGACTTTC. Residues: CASSPKAGRGLGSGANVLTF. Full variable domain (outside the CDR3, taken from reference TRBV18 and TRBJ2-6): NAGVMQNPRHLVRRRGQEARLRCSPMKGHSHVYWYRQLPEEGLKFMVYLQKENIIDESGMPKERFSAEFPKEGPSILRIQQVVRGDSAAYFCASSPKAGRGLGSGANVLTFGAGSRLTVL.

The chain combines TRBV5-8 with TRBJ2-5; TRBD1 matches at 11 bases. Germline V lookup: CDR1 SGHTS, CDR2 YDEGEE. V lost 5 bases, J lost 4 bases, and 7 bases stayed unmatched. The CDR3 runs to 15 residues. CDR3 residues: CASRKGQGAGETQYF. CDR3 DNA sequence: TGTGCCAGCAGGAAAGGACAGGGGGCTGGAGAGACCCAGTACTTC.

The genes are TRBV1 and TRBJ2-7; the D segment call TRBD1 is taken from the table without a DNA check. TRBV1 is described as a pseudogene. This CDR3 spans 16 amino acids. CDR3 bases: TGCACCAGCAGCCAAGATCTTGAGCAGGGTCGCTACGAGCAGTACTTC. This gives the protein CTSSQDLEQGRYEQYF.

The chain has TRBV5-8 and TRBJ2-3; tentatively, D is TRBD2 (5 bases). V was clipped by 4 bases and J by 5 bases, with 20 bases between them. This CDR3 has 16 amino acids. Germline V lookup: CDR1 SGHTS, CDR2 YDEGEE. The CDR3 bases are TGTGCCAGCAGCGCCCGACATGGGCGAGGGAGAGATACGCAGTATTTT. Translation gives CASSARHGRGRDTQYF.

The chain couples TRBV7-9 to TRBJ2-3; TRBD2 agrees at 15 bases. Germline V gene lookup returns CDR1 SEHNR and CDR2 FQNEAQ (reference sequence). The CDR3 covers 18 residues. Trimming cost V 0 bases and J 4 bases; bases outside gene matches: 5. The CDR3 sequence: CASSLAGLAGGSPDTQYF. The CDR3 DNA is TGTGCCAGCAGCTTAGCGGGACTAGCGGGGGGTTCTCCAGATACGCAGTATTTT.

The chain combines TRBV9 with TRBJ2-7; D is uncertain. The germline CDR1 and CDR2 sequences are SGDLS and YYNGEE. The V end lost 4 bases, the J end lost 0 bases, and 17 bases lay between the germline ends. This CDR3 has 16 residues. The CDR3 DNA reads as TGTGCCAGCAGCCCCAACCGAGCGAAAACCTCCTACGAGCAGTACTTC. It encodes CASSPNRAKTSYEQYF. Filled out from reference TRBV9 and TRBJ2-7, the complete variable domain reads DSGVTQTPKHLITATGQRVTLRCSPRSGDLSVYWYQQSLDQGLQFLIQYYNGEERAKGNILERFSAQQFPDLHSELNLSSLELGDSALYFCASSPNRAKTSYEQYFGPGTRLTVT.